These T cell receptor beta chains were read from a single sample in a study of T cells in Graves' hyperthyroidism and ophthalmopathy. One entry per CDR3 protein results from TCRdb running MiXCR on the multiplex PCR reads. This table has fewer than 700,000 distinct CDR3 sequences, roughly 18% appearing once. The sequencing input was blood. All receptors derive from a woman under 30 with Graves' ophthalmopathy. Both conserved end residues are part of each CDR3. D genes are given only for firm matches. Size values are once, few and many counts, or a class for expanded clones, and some rows have none.

v_gene: TRBV20-1
abundance: few
j_gene: TRBJ2-7
d_gene: .
CDR3nt: TGCAGTGCTAGACAAGCTCGGAGCGGAGCCTACGAGCAGTACTTC
CDR3aa: CSARQARSGAYEQYF

v_gene: TRBV28
abundance: many
j_gene: TRBJ2-2
d_gene: TRBD2
CDR3nt: TGTGCCAGCAGAATAATAGCGGGAGGGCCAACCGGGGAGCTGTTTTTT
CDR3aa: CASRIIAGGPTGELFF

v_gene: TRBV10-3
abundance: many
j_gene: TRBJ1-2
d_gene: .
CDR3nt: TGTGCCATCAGTGAGTTTGGGGGAGGTAACTATGGCTACACCTTC
CDR3aa: CAISEFGGGNYGYTF

v_gene: TRBV29-1
abundance: many
j_gene: TRBJ1-1
d_gene: TRBD1
CDR3nt: TGCAGCGTTTACACAGGGGTCAACACTGAAGCTTTCTTT
CDR3aa: CSVYTGVNTEAFF

v_gene: TRBV20-1
abundance: many
j_gene: TRBJ2-3
d_gene: TRBD2
CDR3nt: TGCAGTGCTAGTAGCGGGGGGGTCACAGATACGCAGTATTTT
CDR3aa: CSASSGGVTDTQYF

v_gene: TRBV28
abundance: many
j_gene: TRBJ2-1
d_gene: TRBD2
CDR3nt: TGTGCCAGCAGAAAAATGGGCGGGAGTGGCTACAATGAGCAGTTCTTC
CDR3aa: CASRKMGGSGYNEQFF

v_gene: TRBV20-1
abundance: few
j_gene: TRBJ1-1
d_gene: TRBD1
CDR3nt: TGCAGTGCCAGAACCCGGGACAGGGGTATCATGAACACTGAAGCTTTCTTT
CDR3aa: CSARTRDRGIMNTEAFF

v_gene: TRBV7-9
abundance: many
j_gene: TRBJ2-1
d_gene: .
CDR3nt: TGTGCCAGCAGCTTAATCCAGGGGTCCTACAATGAGCAGTTCTTC
CDR3aa: CASSLIQGSYNEQFF

v_gene: TRBV6-2/TRBV6-3
abundance: few
j_gene: TRBJ2-5
d_gene: .
CDR3nt: TGTGCCAGCAGTTCAACGGACTTTGGGGCCGTCAGGGAGACCCAGTACTTC
CDR3aa: CASSSTDFGAVRETQYF

v_gene: TRBV6-1
abundance: many
j_gene: TRBJ1-1
d_gene: .
CDR3nt: TGTGCCAGCACCCCCCCCCGAACTGAAGCTTTCTTT
CDR3aa: CASTPPRTEAFF

v_gene: TRBV12-3/TRBV12-4
abundance: many
j_gene: TRBJ1-1
d_gene: .
CDR3nt: TGTGCCAGCAGTCCGGCTAACAGGGCCAACACTGAAGCTTTCTTT
CDR3aa: CASSPANRANTEAFF

v_gene: TRBV10-3
abundance: .
j_gene: TRBJ1-2
d_gene: .
CDR3nt: TGTGCCATCTCGGGCGGAGCTAACTATGGCTACACCTTC
CDR3aa: CAISGGANYGYTF

v_gene: TRBV29-1
abundance: .
j_gene: TRBJ2-1
d_gene: .
CDR3nt: TGCAGCGTTGGACTGGGCCAGGGGGGCCATGAGCAGTTCTTC
CDR3aa: CSVGLGQGGHEQFF

v_gene: TRBV30
abundance: many
j_gene: TRBJ1-3
d_gene: TRBD1
CDR3nt: TGTGCCTGGAGTTCATACAGGGGCTACTCTGGAAACACCATATATTTT
CDR3aa: CAWSSYRGYSGNTIYF

v_gene: TRBV28
abundance: many
j_gene: TRBJ2-7
d_gene: .
CDR3nt: TGTGCCACCAGGACGGGGTACGAGCAGTACTTC
CDR3aa: CATRTGYEQYF

v_gene: TRBV12-5
abundance: many
j_gene: TRBJ2-1
d_gene: .
CDR3nt: TGTGCTAGTGGTTTGGAGGGATACAATGAGCAGTTCTTC
CDR3aa: CASGLEGYNEQFF

v_gene: TRBV15
abundance: few
j_gene: TRBJ1-3
d_gene: .
CDR3nt: TGTGCCACCAGCAGGGGCAGGGACCCCGGAAACACCATATATTTT
CDR3aa: CATSRGRDPGNTIYF

v_gene: TRBV25-1
abundance: .
j_gene: TRBJ2-1
d_gene: TRBD1
CDR3nt: TGTGCCAGCAAGGGACAGGGAGACTACAATGAGCAGTTCTTC
CDR3aa: CASKGQGDYNEQFF

v_gene: TRBV19
abundance: .
j_gene: TRBJ1-1
d_gene: .
CDR3nt: TGTGCCAGTAGTCCATCGATCGGGGGCACTGAAGCTTTCTTT
CDR3aa: CASSPSIGGTEAFF

v_gene: TRBV28
abundance: .
j_gene: TRBJ1-5
d_gene: .
CDR3nt: TGTGCCAGCAGACCAGGGATGGGCAATCAGCCCCAGCATTTT
CDR3aa: CASRPGMGNQPQHF

v_gene: TRBV28
abundance: few
j_gene: TRBJ2-7
d_gene: .
CDR3nt: TGTGCCAGCAGTTCTAGCGACCGAGGGGGAGAGCAGTACTTC
CDR3aa: CASSSSDRGGEQYF

v_gene: TRBV6-1
abundance: many
j_gene: TRBJ2-7
d_gene: .
CDR3nt: TGTGCCAGCAGTGTCCTTAGCAGGACGACCACTCCCTACGAGCAGTACTTC
CDR3aa: CASSVLSRTTTPYEQYF

v_gene: TRBV27
abundance: .
j_gene: TRBJ2-2
d_gene: .
CDR3nt: TGTGCCAGCAGTTTATCGATGTCTAGTGGGTACATCGGGGAGCTGTTTTTT
CDR3aa: CASSLSMSSGYIGELFF

v_gene: TRBV7-9
abundance: many
j_gene: TRBJ2-1
d_gene: TRBD1
CDR3nt: TGTGCCAGCAGCTCCTCTTCACAGGGGACCTACAATGAGCAGTTCTTC
CDR3aa: CASSSSSQGTYNEQFF

v_gene: TRBV7-2
abundance: .
j_gene: TRBJ2-4
d_gene: .
CDR3nt: TGTGCCAGCAGCCCTGAGGGACGGGGAGCCAAAAACATTCAGTACTTC
CDR3aa: CASSPEGRGAKNIQYF

v_gene: TRBV12-3/TRBV12-4
abundance: .
j_gene: TRBJ1-4
d_gene: TRBD1
CDR3nt: TGTGCCAGCAGTAGCTGGACAGGCCGGGAAAAACTGTTTTTT
CDR3aa: CASSSWTGREKLFF

v_gene: TRBV7-2
abundance: many
j_gene: TRBJ2-7
d_gene: TRBD2
CDR3nt: TGTGCCAGCAGCTTATCTCGGGCTAGCGGCCACTACGAGCAGTACTTC
CDR3aa: CASSLSRASGHYEQYF

v_gene: TRBV28
abundance: many
j_gene: TRBJ1-5
d_gene: TRBD1
CDR3nt: TGTGCCAGCAGCAGCCAGGGGGCGGGGAGTCAGCCCCAGCATTTT
CDR3aa: CASSSQGAGSQPQHF

v_gene: TRBV7-9
abundance: few
j_gene: TRBJ1-1
d_gene: .
CDR3nt: TGTGCCAGCAGCTTAGAGATTTGGGGACACGAGAACACTGAAGCTTTCTTT
CDR3aa: CASSLEIWGHENTEAFF

v_gene: TRBV15
abundance: few
j_gene: TRBJ1-5
d_gene: TRBD1
CDR3nt: TGTGCCACCAGGACGGGACAGGGGGTACGTAGCAATCAGCCCCAGCATTTT
CDR3aa: CATRTGQGVRSNQPQHF

v_gene: TRBV10-3
abundance: many
j_gene: TRBJ1-2
d_gene: .
CDR3nt: TGTGCCATCAGAGGCAGGGGTAAAACTAGATGGGGCTACACCTTC
CDR3aa: CAIRGRGKTRWGYTF

v_gene: TRBV9
abundance: few
j_gene: TRBJ1-5
d_gene: .
CDR3nt: TGTGCCAGCAGCGTGTCGCCGGGCCAGCCCCAGCATTTT
CDR3aa: CASSVSPGQPQHF

v_gene: TRBV20-1
abundance: many
j_gene: TRBJ1-2
d_gene: TRBD1
CDR3nt: TGCAGTGCTAGCGGACAGGGGGCCGTCTATGGCTACACCTTC
CDR3aa: CSASGQGAVYGYTF

v_gene: TRBV7-6
abundance: few
j_gene: TRBJ2-3
d_gene: .
CDR3nt: TGTGCCAGCAGCTTCACTCGCACAGATACGCAGTATTTT
CDR3aa: CASSFTRTDTQYF

v_gene: TRBV5-5
abundance: few
j_gene: TRBJ2-1
d_gene: TRBD1
CDR3nt: TGTGCCAGCAGCCTTTCCACGGGACAGGGGTACAATGAGCAGTTCTTC
CDR3aa: CASSLSTGQGYNEQFF

v_gene: TRBV19
abundance: few
j_gene: TRBJ1-2
d_gene: .
CDR3nt: TGTGCCAGTATGCCCTCGCAGGTGGGCGGCTACACCTTC
CDR3aa: CASMPSQVGGYTF

v_gene: TRBV2
abundance: many
j_gene: TRBJ2-2
d_gene: .
CDR3nt: TGTGCCAGTTTCGGGGTCACCGGGGAGCTGTTTTTT
CDR3aa: CASFGVTGELFF

v_gene: TRBV29-1
abundance: many
j_gene: TRBJ2-1
d_gene: TRBD2
CDR3nt: TGCAGCGTTGAGGCTAGCGGGGGGTTGGAGGAGCAGTTCTTC
CDR3aa: CSVEASGGLEEQFF

v_gene: TRBV11-2
abundance: .
j_gene: TRBJ1-2
d_gene: .
CDR3nt: TGTGCCAGCAGCTCAACCCTTGGACAGAATGGCTACACCTTC
CDR3aa: CASSSTLGQNGYTF

v_gene: TRBV6-1
abundance: many
j_gene: TRBJ1-2
d_gene: .
CDR3nt: TGTGCCAGCAGTGAAAGTCAACTTTTAGGGGGCTACACCTTC
CDR3aa: CASSESQLLGGYTF

v_gene: TRBV28
abundance: many
j_gene: TRBJ1-2
d_gene: .
CDR3nt: TGTGCCAGCAGGCCCGCGGGGGGGAGGGACTCTTATGGCTACACCTTC
CDR3aa: CASRPAGGRDSYGYTF

v_gene: TRBV15
abundance: .
j_gene: TRBJ2-6
d_gene: .
CDR3nt: TGTGCCACCAGCAGGGACCCGGGACGTGCCAACGTCCTGACTTTC
CDR3aa: CATSRDPGRANVLTF

v_gene: TRBV19
abundance: .
j_gene: TRBJ2-1
d_gene: TRBD1
CDR3nt: TGTGCCAGTAGTATTCAACGGGACAGGTACAATGAGCAGTTCTTC
CDR3aa: CASSIQRDRYNEQFF

v_gene: TRBV3-1
abundance: many
j_gene: TRBJ2-3
d_gene: .
CDR3nt: TGTGCCAGCAGCCCCACGTATCGGAGCACAGATACGCAGTATTTT
CDR3aa: CASSPTYRSTDTQYF

v_gene: TRBV10-3
abundance: few
j_gene: TRBJ1-1
d_gene: .
CDR3nt: TGTGCCATCAGTGAGTCAGCAGGGGCCGCGAACACTGAAGCTTTCTTT
CDR3aa: CAISESAGAANTEAFF

v_gene: TRBV3-1
abundance: many
j_gene: TRBJ1-5
d_gene: .
CDR3nt: TGTGCCAGCAGCCATATGAGCAATCAGCCCCAGCATTTT
CDR3aa: CASSHMSNQPQHF

v_gene: TRBV7-9
abundance: many
j_gene: TRBJ2-7
d_gene: .
CDR3nt: TGTGCCAGCAGCTTAGGAGACTTCGAGCAGTACTTC
CDR3aa: CASSLGDFEQYF

v_gene: TRBV20-1
abundance: few
j_gene: TRBJ2-1
d_gene: .
CDR3nt: TGCAGTGTCAGGCCGCGGATTATAGTTAATGAGCAGTTCTTC
CDR3aa: CSVRPRIIVNEQFF